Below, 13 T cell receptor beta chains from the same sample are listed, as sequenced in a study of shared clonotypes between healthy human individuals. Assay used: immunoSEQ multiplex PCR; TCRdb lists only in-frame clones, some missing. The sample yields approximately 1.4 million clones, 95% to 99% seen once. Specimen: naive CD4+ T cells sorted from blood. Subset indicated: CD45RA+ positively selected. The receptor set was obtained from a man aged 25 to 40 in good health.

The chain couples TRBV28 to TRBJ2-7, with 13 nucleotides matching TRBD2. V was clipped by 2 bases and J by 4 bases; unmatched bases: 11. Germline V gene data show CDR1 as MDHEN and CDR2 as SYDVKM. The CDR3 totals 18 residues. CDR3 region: CASSLMFGTSGTLYEQYF. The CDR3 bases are TGTGCCAGCAGTTTAATGTTTGGGACTAGCGGGACTTTATACGAGCAGTACTTC.

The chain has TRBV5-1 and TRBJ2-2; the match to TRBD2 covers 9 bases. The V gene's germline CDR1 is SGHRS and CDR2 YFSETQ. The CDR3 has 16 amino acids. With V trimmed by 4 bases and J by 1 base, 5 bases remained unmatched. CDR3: CASSATSGKNTGELFF. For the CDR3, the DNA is TGCGCCAGCAGCGCGACTAGCGGCAAGAACACCGGGGAGCTGTTTTTT.

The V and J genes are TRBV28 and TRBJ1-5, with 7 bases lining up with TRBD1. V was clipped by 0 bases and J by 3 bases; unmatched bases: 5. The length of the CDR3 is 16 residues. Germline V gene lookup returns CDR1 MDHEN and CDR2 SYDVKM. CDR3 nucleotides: TGTGCCAGCAGTTTATGGGGGGGACAGTTCAATCAGCCCCAGCATTTT. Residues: CASSLWGGQFNQPQHF.

The CDR3 bases are TGTGCCAGCAGTCCCGAGCCTAGGGGTGAAAAACTGTTTTTT. Encoded protein: CASSPEPRGEKLFF. The chain couples TRBV28 to TRBJ1-4, with D perhaps matching TRBD1 (5 bases). The germline V and J ends were trimmed by 5 bases and 7 bases, with 14 bases remaining between them. Per germline, CDR1 MDHEN and CDR2 SYDVKM. The CDR3 runs to 14 residues.

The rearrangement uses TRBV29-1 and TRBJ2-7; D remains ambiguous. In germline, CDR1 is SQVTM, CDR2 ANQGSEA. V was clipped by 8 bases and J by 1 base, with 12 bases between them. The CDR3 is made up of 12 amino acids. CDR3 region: CSIIVLSYEQYF. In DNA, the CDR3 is TGCAGCATCATTGTTCTTTCCTACGAGCAGTACTTC.

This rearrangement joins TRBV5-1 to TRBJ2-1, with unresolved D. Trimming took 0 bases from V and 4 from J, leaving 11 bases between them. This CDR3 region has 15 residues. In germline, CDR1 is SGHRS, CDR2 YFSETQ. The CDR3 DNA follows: TGCGCCAGCAGCTTGGTAGATAGTGCTTACAATGAGCAGTTCTTC. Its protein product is CASSLVDSAYNEQFF.

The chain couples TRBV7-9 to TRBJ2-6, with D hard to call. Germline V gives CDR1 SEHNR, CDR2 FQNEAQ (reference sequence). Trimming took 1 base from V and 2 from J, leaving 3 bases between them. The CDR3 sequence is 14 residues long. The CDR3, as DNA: TGTGCCAGCAGCTTAGGGGCTGGGGCCAACGTCCTGACTTTC. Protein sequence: CASSLGAGANVLTF.

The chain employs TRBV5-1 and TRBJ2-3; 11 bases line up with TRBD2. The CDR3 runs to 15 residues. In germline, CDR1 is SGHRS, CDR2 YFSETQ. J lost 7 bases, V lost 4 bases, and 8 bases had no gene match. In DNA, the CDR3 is TGCGCCAGCAGCCCCGGGACTAGCGGATTTAATACGCAGTATTTT. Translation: CASSPGTSGFNTQYF.

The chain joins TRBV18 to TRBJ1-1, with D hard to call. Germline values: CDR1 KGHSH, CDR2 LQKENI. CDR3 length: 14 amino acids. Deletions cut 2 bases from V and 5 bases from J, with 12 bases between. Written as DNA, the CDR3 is TGTGCCAGCTCACCAAGCCGACTGAGGACTGAAGCTTTCTTT. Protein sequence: CASSPSRLRTEAFF.

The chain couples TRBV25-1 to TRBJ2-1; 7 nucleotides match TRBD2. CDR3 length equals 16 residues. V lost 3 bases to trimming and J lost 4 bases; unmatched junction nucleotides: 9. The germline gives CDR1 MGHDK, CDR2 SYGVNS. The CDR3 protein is CASSDSGGSPYNEQFF. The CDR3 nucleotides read TGTGCCAGCAGTGATTCCGGCGGGAGCCCTTACAATGAGCAGTTCTTC.

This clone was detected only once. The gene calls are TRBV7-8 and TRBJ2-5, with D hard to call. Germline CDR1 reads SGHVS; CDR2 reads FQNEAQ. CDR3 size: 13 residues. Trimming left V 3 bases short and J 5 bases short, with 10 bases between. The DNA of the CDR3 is TGTGCCAGCAGCTTGGGGATCCGGGAGACCCAGTACTTC. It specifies CASSLGIRETQYF.

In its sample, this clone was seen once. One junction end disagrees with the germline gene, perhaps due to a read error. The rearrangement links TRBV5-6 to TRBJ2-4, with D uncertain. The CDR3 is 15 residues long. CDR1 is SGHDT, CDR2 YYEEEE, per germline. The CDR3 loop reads CARRRADLAKNIQYF. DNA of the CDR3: TGTGCCCGCAGACGGGCGGACCTAGCCAAAAACATTCAGTACTTC.

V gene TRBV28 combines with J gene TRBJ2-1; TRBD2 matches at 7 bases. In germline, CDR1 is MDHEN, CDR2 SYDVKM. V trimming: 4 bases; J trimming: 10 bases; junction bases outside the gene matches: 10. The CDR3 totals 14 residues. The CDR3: CASSSGGRGHEQFF. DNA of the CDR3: TGTGCCAGCAGTTCGGGCGGGAGAGGGCACGAGCAGTTCTTC.